One sample yielded the 30 T cell receptor beta chains listed below, sequenced in a study of blood T cell repertoires in COVID-19. Measured with immunoSEQ multiplex PCR; TCRdb has only the in-frame clones, and not every one. Among 200,000 to 250,000 clones, approximately 87% were seen once, and the ten largest hold about 2.5%. The sequencing input was peripheral blood. The receptors shown here come from a woman in her 70s with active or convalescent COVID-19.

The rearrangement joins TRBV7-9 to TRBJ2-1; perhaps TRBD2 as D (7 bases). CDR1 and CDR2 (germline): SEHNR, FQNEAQ (reference sequence). The CDR3 length is 18 residues. The germline V and J ends were trimmed by 8 bases and 1 base, with 24 bases remaining between them. The CDR3 DNA reads as TGTGCCAGCCCAAGTGGGGCGGGGGCCAACCTTTCCTACAATGAGCAGTTCTTC. It yields the protein CASPSGAGANLSYNEQFF. The variable domain in full, with the rest retrieved from reference TRBV7-9 and TRBJ2-1, is DTGVSQNPRHKITKRGQNVTFRCDPISEHNRLYWYRQTLGQGPEFLTYFQNEAQLEKSRLLSDRFSAERPKGSFSTLEIQRTEQGDSAMYLCASPSGAGANLSYNEQFFGPGTRLTVL.

This clone was counted a few times. The chain couples TRBV29-1 to TRBJ2-7, with D possibly being TRBD1 (7 bases). The CDR3 totals 13 residues. V dropped 3 bases and J dropped 2 bases, with 11 bases sitting between them. Germline assignment: CDR1 SQVTM and CDR2 ANQGSEA. In nucleotides, the CDR3 is TGCAGCGTTGAGGGGGGACAGACCTACGAGCAGTACTTC. Residues: CSVEGGQTYEQYF.

The genes are TRBV6-6 and TRBJ1-2; the D is unclear. Trimming shortened V by 10 bases and J by 8 bases, and 17 bases separated the two germline ends. The CDR3 contains 12 residues. Germline-derived CDR1 and CDR2 are MNHNY and SVGAGI (reference sequence). The CDR3 loop is CATGREWEGYTF. The CDR3, as DNA: TGTGCCACCGGGAGGGAGTGGGAGGGCTACACCTTC.

J is TRBJ2-2 and V is TRBV15; D unresolved. The germline gives CDR1 LNHNV, CDR2 YYDKDF (reference sequence). This CDR3 is built from 13 residues. The V and J ends lost 0 bases and 8 bases respectively, with 7 bases between them. The DNA for the CDR3 is TGTGCCACCAGCAGAGATATATTGGGGGAGCTGTTTTTT. Translating it yields CATSRDILGELFF.

This clone was detected a few times. The genes are TRBV19 and TRBJ1-1; D gene ambiguous. V gave up 7 bases and J gave up 1 base, with 4 bases separating them. The CDR3 length is 11 residues. The germline CDR1 and CDR2 sequences are LNHDA and SQIVND (reference sequence). The CDR3 DNA reads as TGTGCCAGTATGAGGAACACTGAAGCTTTCTTT. Amino acids: CASMRNTEAFF.

The chain uses TRBV24-1 and TRBJ1-2; 10 bases agree with TRBD1. There are 15 residues in the CDR3. Germline CDR1 is KGHDR and CDR2 is SFDVKD. The trim removed 2 bases at V and 6 bases at J, leaving 5 bases unmatched. The CDR3 region has the DNA TGTGCCACCAGTGATTCGCGACAGGGGGCCGATGGCTACACCTTC. This codes for CATSDSRQGADGYTF.

A single count supports this clone. The J gene is TRBJ2-7, the V gene TRBV5-4; TRBD1 matches 11 bases. The length of the CDR3 is 15 residues. Trimming at V came to 5 bases and at J to 7 bases, leaving 11 bases not matched to a gene. CDR1 is SGHNT, CDR2 YYREEE, per germline (reference sequence). The CDR3 DNA reads TGTGCCAGCAGTTTCCGGGGACAGGGGGTGGGTGAGCAGTACTTC. This encodes CASSFRGQGVGEQYF.

The chain combines TRBV27 with TRBJ1-6, with D perhaps matching TRBD1 (5 bases). Trimming stripped 3 bases from V and 1 base from J, with 19 bases between. Germline CDR1 and CDR2: MNHEY and SMNVEV (reference sequence). The CDR3 consists of 19 residues. CDR3 loop: CASSFSTVIGGSYNSPLHF. In DNA, the CDR3 is TGTGCCAGCAGTTTCTCGACAGTCATTGGCGGTTCCTATAATTCACCCCTCCACTTT.

The gene calls are TRBV7-2 and TRBJ2-5, with D perhaps matching TRBD2 (7 bases). V was pared by 1 base and J by 1 base, with 10 bases between. Germline-derived CDR1 and CDR2 are SGHTA and FQGNSA. The CDR3 runs 15 residues. CDR3: CASSLVGGGQETQYF. As DNA, the CDR3 is TGTGCCAGCAGCTTAGTAGGGGGGGGCCAAGAGACCCAGTACTTC.

The rearrangement joins TRBV5-4 to TRBJ2-6; tentative D call: TRBD2 (6 bases). The V gene lost 4 bases and the J gene lost 0 bases, with 11 bases spanning the gap. The CDR3 spans 16 residues. Germline CDR1 SGHNT, CDR2 YYREEE (reference sequence). The CDR3 loop is CASSPAGFSGANVLTF. CDR3 DNA sequence: TGTGCCAGCAGCCCGGCGGGGTTCTCTGGGGCCAACGTCCTGACTTTC.

The J gene is TRBJ2-3, the V gene TRBV9; 7 positions match TRBD1. CDR3 length: 15 residues. The germline gives CDR1 SGDLS, CDR2 YYNGEE. Trimming at V came to 4 bases and at J to 4 bases, leaving 9 bases not matched to a gene. CDR3 nucleotides: TGTGCCAGCAGCCCATCAGGGGGAAAGTCAGATACGCAGTATTTT. As protein: CASSPSGGKSDTQYF. The full variable domain, rest sourced from reference TRBV9 and TRBJ2-3, is DSGVTQTPKHLITATGQRVTLRCSPRSGDLSVYWYQQSLDQGLQFLIQYYNGEERAKGNILERFSAQQFPDLHSELNLSSLELGDSALYFCASSPSGGKSDTQYFGPGTRLTVL.

To note about this clone: This same CDR3 is encoded by further DNA sequences in the sample. The rearrangement uses TRBV15 and TRBJ1-2; D might be TRBD1 (5 bases). V was cut by 5 bases and J by 2 bases, with 6 bases left in between. Germline V gene sequence: CDR1 LNHNV, CDR2 YYDKDF (reference sequence). This CDR3 is 12 amino acids long. CDR3 protein: CATSGGNYGYTF. CDR3 nucleotides: TGTGCCACCAGCGGGGGGAACTATGGCTACACCTTC.

The rearrangement joins TRBV30 to TRBJ2-3; 8 bases match TRBD1. V shed 4 bases and J 9 bases; nucleotides not matched to a gene: 6. Per germline, CDR1 GTSNPN and CDR2 SVGIG (reference sequence). The length of the CDR3 is 12 residues. The CDR3 loop reads CAWTLQGATQYF. The CDR3 region has the DNA TGTGCCTGGACCCTCCAGGGGGCGACGCAGTATTTT.

The chain is built from TRBV5-1 and TRBJ2-3; 10 positions agree with TRBD1. The CDR3 is 16 residues long. With 0 bases clipped from V and 0 bases from J, the junction kept 1 base outside the gene matches. Germline V lookup: CDR1 SGHRS, CDR2 YFSETQ. CDR3 coding DNA: TGCGCCAGCAGCTTGGGGGGACAGGGGAGCACAGATACGCAGTATTTT. It specifies CASSLGGQGSTDTQYF.

The chain employs TRBV19 and TRBJ1-5; tentative D call: TRBD1 (6 bases). Germline assignment: CDR1 LNHDA and CDR2 SQIVND (reference sequence). Trimming cost V 5 bases and J 4 bases, with 12 bases left between them. This CDR3 has 14 amino acids. This CDR3 reads CASSVFTGNQPQHF. The CDR3 nucleotides read TGTGCCAGTAGTGTCTTCACAGGGAATCAGCCCCAGCATTTT. The full variable domain, rest sourced from reference TRBV19 and TRBJ1-5, is DGGITQSPKYLFRKEGQNVTLSCEQNLNHDAMYWYRQDPGQGLRLIYYSQIVNDFQKGDIAEGYSVSREKKESFPLTVTSAQKNPTAFYLCASSVFTGNQPQHFGDGTRLSIL.

The CDR3 bases are TGTGCCAGCTCACCACCGGGACAACGGGAGACCCAGTACTTC. Translation gives CASSPPGQRETQYF. V gene TRBV18 combines with J gene TRBJ2-5; D possibly corresponds to TRBD1 (6 bases). The CDR3 is 14 amino acids. Trimming removed 0 bases at V and 5 bases at J, with 10 bases between. The V gene's germline CDR1 is KGHSH and CDR2 LQKENI.

The rearrangement uses TRBV7-2 and TRBJ2-3; D is uncertain. The V end lost 5 bases, the J end lost 1 base, and 7 bases lay between the germline ends. The CDR3 length is 13 residues. The germline V gene has CDR1 SGHTA and CDR2 FQGNSA. CDR3 coding DNA: TGTGCCAGCAGCCTCGGTCGCACAGATACGCAGTATTTT. As protein: CASSLGRTDTQYF.

This clone was detected only a few times. The gene calls are TRBV29-1 and TRBJ2-7; the match to TRBD1 covers 10 bases. Germline-derived CDR1 and CDR2 are SQVTM and ANQGSEA. The CDR3 spans 12 residues. The ends lost 6 bases at V and 8 bases at J; junction bases unmatched: 7. The CDR3 nucleotides read TGCAGCGTAGCCGGGACAGGGGCGCAGCAGTACTTC. Translated, it gives CSVAGTGAQQYF.

This clone was counted a few times. A read error may account for a junction end that differs from germline. CDR3 region: CASGTGVETFF. The CDR3 DNA reads as TGTGCCAGCGGGACAGGGGTTGAAACTTTCTTT. V is TRBV11-3 and J is TRBJ1-1, with TRBD1 matching over 10 bases. The CDR3 contains 11 residues. Germline assignment: CDR1 SGHNT and CDR2 YENEEA.

Only a few counts were recorded for this clone. The rearrangement links TRBV5-6 to TRBJ2-5, with D possibly TRBD1 on 6 matching bases. Germline V CDR1 and CDR2: SGHDT, YYEEEE. V lost 1 base and J 5 bases, leaving 15 bases between the germline ends. The CDR3 is made up of 15 amino acids. CDR3: CASSLRTGTGETQYF. The CDR3 nucleotides are TGTGCCAGCAGCTTGCGTACAGGGACGGGGGAGACCCAGTACTTC. Full variable domain (rest looked up from reference TRBV5-6 and TRBJ2-5): DAGVTQSPTHLIKTRGQQVTLRCSPKSGHDTVSWYQQALGQGPQFIFQYYEEEERQRGNFPDRFSGHQFPNYSSELNVNALLLGDSALYLCASSLRTGTGETQYFGPGTRLLVL.

The rearrangement uses TRBV18 and TRBJ1-1, with D unclear. Germline V gene sequence: CDR1 KGHSH, CDR2 LQKENI. The CDR3 contains 16 residues. Trimming left V 0 bases short and J 1 base short, with 12 bases between. The CDR3 sequence is CASSPPAGRGNTEAFF. CDR3 coding DNA: TGTGCCAGCTCACCACCAGCAGGCCGGGGGAACACTGAAGCTTTCTTT.

V gene TRBV19 combines with J gene TRBJ1-3, with 10 bases aligning to TRBD1. The CDR3 consists of 16 residues. Trimming cost V 9 bases and J 0 bases; bases outside gene matches: 8. Looked up from germline, CDR1 is LNHDA and CDR2 is SQIVND (reference sequence). The CDR3 sequence: CASHDRGLISGNTIYF. The DNA of the CDR3 is TGTGCCAGCCATGACAGGGGGCTAATCTCTGGAAACACCATATATTTT.

The J gene is TRBJ2-1, the V gene TRBV30; 7 bases fit TRBD1. The CDR3 covers 13 residues. Germline loops: CDR1 GTSNPN, CDR2 SVGIG (reference sequence). With V trimmed by 4 bases and J by 3 bases, 3 bases remained unmatched. The CDR3 loop is CAWTGGHYNEQFF. CDR3 nucleotide sequence: TGTGCCTGGACAGGGGGTCACTACAATGAGCAGTTCTTC.

The chain couples TRBV7-2 to TRBJ1-3; no firm D call. Between the trimmed V and J ends, which lost 0 bases and 1 base, there was a span of 10 bases. From germline, CDR1 is SGHTA and CDR2 FQGNSA. The CDR3 has 16 amino acids. CDR3 DNA sequence: TGTGCCAGCAGCTTAGCGTTGAGCTTTTCTGGAAACACCATATATTTT. It translates to CASSLALSFSGNTIYF.

As concerns this clone: At one end the junction does not follow the germline gene, possibly because of a read error. The chain uses TRBV18 and TRBJ2-2; 7 nucleotides match TRBD1. The CDR3 runs 16 residues. Germline assignment: CDR1 KGHSH and CDR2 LQKENI. CDR3 nucleotide sequence: TGTGCCAGCTCAACACCAGGACAGGTTAACACCGGGGAGCTGTTTTTT. This translates into CASSTPGQVNTGELFF.

V and J are TRBV11-2 and TRBJ2-7, with D unresolved. This CDR3 is 13 amino acids long. Between the trimmed V and J ends, which lost 7 bases and 2 bases, there was a span of 12 bases. Germline V gene lookup returns CDR1 SGHAT and CDR2 FQNNGV. Here the CDR3 reads CASTKDTTYEQYF. CDR3 coding DNA: TGTGCCAGCACCAAAGACACGACCTACGAGCAGTACTTC.

In this sample, this clone turned up a few times. The chain links TRBV7-2 to TRBJ1-2; D is undetermined. The germline V gene encodes CDR1 SGHTA and CDR2 FQGNSA. The CDR3 runs 14 residues. V was pared by 1 base and J by 0 bases, with 6 bases between. In nucleotides, the CDR3 is TGTGCCAGCAGCTTAGTTAGAGCTAACTATGGCTACACCTTC. This codes for CASSLVRANYGYTF. Together with reference TRBV7-2 and TRBJ1-2, the CDR3 gives the full variable domain: GAGVSQSPSNKVTEKGKDVELRCDPISGHTALYWYRQSLGQGLEFLIYFQGNSAPDKSGLPSDRFSAERTGGSVSTLTIQRTQQEDSAVYLCASSLVRANYGYTFGSGTRLTVV.

The genes are TRBV27 and TRBJ1-5, with 11 bases aligning to TRBD1. The V and J ends lost 6 bases and 5 bases, in that order; junction bases with no gene match: 3. The germline V gene encodes CDR1 MNHEY and CDR2 SMNVEV (reference sequence). This CDR3 comprises 14 residues. Here the CDR3 reads CASSRTGGYQPQHF. CDR3 sequence (DNA): TGTGCCAGCAGCCGGACAGGGGGCTATCAGCCCCAGCATTTT.

The CDR3 loop is CASSYQGYPNTEAFF. The DNA of the CDR3 is TGTGCCAGCAGTTATCAGGGGTACCCGAACACTGAAGCTTTCTTT. The chain couples TRBV6-5 to TRBJ1-1; a possible D gene is TRBD1 (6 bases). CDR3 length: 15 amino acids. V lost 3 bases to trimming and J lost 1 base, with 12 bases between them. Germline CDR1 reads MNHEY; CDR2 reads SVGAGI.

This chain joins TRBV29-1 and TRBJ1-4; no reliable D call. From germline, CDR1 is SQVTM and CDR2 ANQGSEA. The CDR3 sequence is 14 residues long. Deletions cut 7 bases from V and 0 bases from J, with 12 bases between. The CDR3 region is CSDVSRATNEKLFF. The CDR3 region has the DNA TGCAGCGACGTTAGTCGAGCAACTAATGAAAAACTGTTTTTT.